This TCR beta chain was recovered during a study of T cells in Graves' hyperthyroidism and ophthalmopathy. This CDR3 region has 14 residues. V dropped 7 bases and J dropped 0 bases, with 13 bases sitting between them. Germline CDR1 reads GTSNPN; CDR2 reads SVGIG (reference sequence). The CDR3 regions of TCR beta were amplified from RNA transcripts. The TCR CDR3 was amplified in a first-round RT-PCR using the HTBI primer set. TCRdb re-derived calls from the multiplex PCR reads in MiXCR, one entry per CDR3 protein. The sample records approximately 520,000 distinct CDR3 sequences, around 20% being singletons. This clonotype turned up a few times.

J is TRBJ1-3 and V is TRBV30, with a possible D match to TRBD1 (5 bases). This clonotype was sampled from a man younger than 30 with Graves' hyperthyroidism. The sample taken for sequencing was blood. CDR3 protein: CASTLGGSGNTIYF. CDR3 coding DNA: TGTGCCTCCACCCTCGGGGGCTCTGGAAACACCATATATTTT. Supplemented by reference TRBV30 and TRBJ1-3, the full variable domain reads SQTIHQWPATLVQPVGSPLSLECTVEGTSNPNLYWYRQAAGRGLQLLFYSVGIGQISSEVPQNLSASRPQDRQFILSSKKLLLSDSGFYLCASTLGGSGNTIYFGEGSWLTVV.